This TCR beta chain was sequenced in a study of shared clonotypes between healthy human individuals. Study background: The donor pool was made up of two women and three men aged 18 to 49.

Sequenced by immunoSEQ multiplex PCR; TCRdb stores in-frame clones only, minus some. The sample shows about 800,000 clones, roughly 96% of them seen only once. Remarks on this clone: Its matching antigen is unknown.

CDR1 and CDR2 from the germline V gene are SNHLY and FYNNEI. The germline V and J ends were trimmed by 8 bases and 7 bases, with 20 bases remaining between them. CDR3 length: 14 residues. Terminally differentiated effector memory CD45RA+ cells were excluded by CCR7 positive selection of CD45RO-negative cells. Whole-study findings and limits: Naive subsets generally exceeded memory subsets in estimated richness. The generation probabilities recorded for non-shared clonotypes fell below those of clonotypes shared by all four donors.

This sequence joins TRBV2 and TRBJ2-5, with D possibly called TRBD1 or TRBD2 (5 bases each). This receptor was taken from a man aged 25 to 40 in good health. Specimen: naive CD8+ T cells sorted from blood. CDR3 in amino acids: CASPDRGGPGTQYF. In DNA, the CDR3 is TGTGCCAGCCCTGATCGTGGGGGACCTGGGACCCAGTACTTC.